The 32 T cell receptor beta chains given below trace back to one sample, sequenced in a study of OX40 agonist ivuxolimab in advanced cancers. TCRdb keeps only in-frame clones here, not all; method: immunoSEQ multiplex PCR. The repertoire consists of 50,000 or so clones, with 70% to 90% occurring once and the leading ten covering over 0.7%. The source was CD4+ or CD8+ T cells sorted from blood, collected in a trial of the OX40 agonist ivuxolimab. These receptors came from an adult with an advanced solid tumor such as melanoma, head and neck, liver or kidney cancer.

V and J are TRBV15 and TRBJ1-2; TRBD1 agrees at 8 bases. The ends lost 5 bases at V and 4 bases at J; junction bases unmatched: 12. The CDR3 covers 16 residues. The V gene's germline CDR1 is LNHNV and CDR2 YYDKDF (reference sequence). CDR3: CATSARQGAFGYGYTF. The DNA for the CDR3 is TGTGCCACCAGCGCCCGGCAGGGGGCTTTTGGCTATGGCTACACCTTC.

The chain carries TRBV19 and TRBJ2-5, with a possible D match to TRBD2 (5 bases). CDR3 length: 14 residues. Germline values: CDR1 LNHDA, CDR2 SQIVND (reference sequence). Trimming removed 3 bases at V and 2 bases at J, with 10 bases between. CDR3 DNA: TGTGCCAGTAGTATGGCCCGGGGTCAAGAGACCCAGTACTTC. Translating gives CASSMARGQETQYF.

The gene calls are TRBV21-1 and TRBJ1-5. TRBV21-1 is given as a pseudogene. CDR3 length: 16 amino acids. The CDR3 DNA follows: TGTGCCAGCAGCTTCCCTGCGGAGCGCCTCGATCAGCCCCAGCATTTT. This translates into CASSFPAERLDQPQHF.

This clone was picked up a small number of times. Other DNA sequences within the sample encode an identical CDR3. The chain combines TRBV6-1 with TRBJ2-7; D gene unclear. CDR3 length equals 11 residues. Germline V gene data show CDR1 as MNHNS and CDR2 as SASEGT. V lost 3 bases, J lost 4 bases, and 4 bases lay in between. The CDR3 sequence: CASSDRYEQYF. CDR3 DNA: TGTGCCAGCAGTGATAGGTACGAGCAGTACTTC.

The J gene is TRBJ2-1, the V gene TRBV7-9, with D perhaps matching TRBD2 (6 bases). The germline V and J ends were trimmed by 1 base and 8 bases, with 15 bases remaining between them. Germline loops: CDR1 SEHNR, CDR2 FQNEAQ (reference sequence). CDR3 length equals 15 residues. The CDR3 bases are TGTGCCAGCAGCTTAGAGGTAGCGGCGAGCGATGAGCAGTTCTTC. Translation gives CASSLEVAASDEQFF.

The chain employs TRBV4-2 and TRBJ2-4, with D perhaps matching TRBD1 (5 bases). The V gene lost 4 bases and the J gene lost 1 base, with 14 bases spanning the gap. The CDR3 is 16 amino acids. CDR1 is LGHNA, CDR2 YNFKEQ, per germline. The CDR3 nucleotides read TGTGCCAGCAGCCTTTCAGACAAGGGGGCCAAAAACATTCAGTACTTC. It translates to CASSLSDKGAKNIQYF.

This chain links TRBV14 with TRBJ1-5; D not resolved. The CDR3 contains 13 residues. V was shortened by 0 bases and J by 4 bases, with 4 bases between the two germline ends. Germline loops: CDR1 SGHDN, CDR2 FVKESK. Here the CDR3 reads CASSQDWNQPQHF. As DNA, the CDR3 is TGTGCCAGCAGCCAAGATTGGAATCAGCCCCAGCATTTT.

The chain couples TRBV6-5 to TRBJ1-1; D remains unclear. Germline assignment: CDR1 MNHEY and CDR2 SVGAGI. This CDR3 contains 13 residues. V was trimmed by 4 bases and J by 3 bases, leaving 9 bases between them. This chain's CDR3 is CASSSNRDTEAFF. Written as DNA, the CDR3 is TGTGCCAGCAGTTCCAATCGGGACACTGAAGCTTTCTTT.

V and J are TRBV29-1 and TRBJ1-5, with 7 bases that match TRBD1. CDR3 length equals 14 residues. Per germline, CDR1 SQVTM and CDR2 ANQGSEA. After removal of 4 bases from V and 2 bases from J, the junction contained 5 bases not matched to a gene. The CDR3 nucleotides read TGCAGCGTTGCAAGTCAGGGGGGCAATCAGCCCCAGCATTTT. This sequence encodes CSVASQGGNQPQHF.

This chain links TRBV5-4 with TRBJ2-4, with D perhaps TRBD2 (5 bases). This CDR3 contains 14 residues. Deletions cut 5 bases from V and 0 bases from J, with 9 bases between. Per the germline V gene, CDR1 is SGHNT and CDR2 is YYREEE (reference sequence). The CDR3 DNA follows: TGTGCCAGCAGTAAAGAGGGAGCCAAAAACATTCAGTACTTC. Protein: CASSKEGAKNIQYF.

The chain combines TRBV6-5 with TRBJ2-1; 10 bases are shared with TRBD2. This CDR3 is built from 15 residues. Germline V gives CDR1 MNHEY, CDR2 SVGAGI. The V and J ends lost 5 bases and 4 bases, in that order; junction bases with no gene match: 5. CDR3 in DNA: TGTGCCAGCAGTCCGAGCGGGGGGGTTTACAATGAGCAGTTCTTC. Its protein product is CASSPSGGVYNEQFF.

The CDR3 sequence: CSVVRDREFTDTQYF. DNA for the CDR3: TGCAGCGTTGTGCGGGACAGGGAGTTCACAGATACGCAGTATTTT. This sequence joins TRBV29-1 and TRBJ2-3; 9 bases line up with TRBD1. The CDR3 has 15 residues. With 4 bases clipped from V and 2 bases from J, the junction kept 7 bases outside the gene matches. Germline V gene sequence: CDR1 SQVTM, CDR2 ANQGSEA.

The sample holds one count of this clone. The rearrangement joins TRBV5-3 to TRBJ2-3; no reliable D call. TRBV5-3 has ORF status, its function being uncertain. V was pared by 1 base and J by 0 bases, with 12 bases between. This CDR3 is built from 16 residues. The CDR3 protein is CARSLRVAVSTDTQYF. In DNA, the CDR3 is TGTGCCAGAAGCTTGAGAGTGGCGGTAAGCACAGATACGCAGTATTTT.

The chain uses TRBV5-8 and TRBJ1-3; TRBD1 is a possible D gene (5 bases). V lost 4 bases and J 6 bases, leaving 14 bases between the germline ends. Per germline, CDR1 SGHTS and CDR2 YDEGEE. The CDR3 runs to 14 residues. The CDR3 DNA reads TGTGCCAGCAGCCCCGGACATAGGCAAAACACCATATATTTT. This encodes CASSPGHRQNTIYF.

Worth noting for this clone: This same CDR3 is encoded by further DNA sequences in the sample. The chain employs TRBV2 and TRBJ1-1; D is possibly TRBD1 (6 bases). Trimming pared 1 base from V and 5 bases from J, leaving 14 bases between. This CDR3 has 15 residues. Germline values: CDR1 SNHLY, CDR2 FYNNEI. The CDR3 region is CASSEDRGRGTEAFF. CDR3 coding DNA: TGTGCCAGCAGTGAAGATCGGGGGCGCGGGACTGAAGCTTTCTTT.

The chain combines TRBV6-1 with TRBJ2-7; possibly TRBD2 for D (5 bases). Trimming took off 6 bases at V and 3 bases at J, with 12 bases between the two ends. This CDR3 has 13 amino acids. CDR1 is MNHNS and CDR2 is SASEGT in the germline V gene. CDR3 in amino acids: CASSPTDFYEQYF. The CDR3 bases are TGTGCCAGCAGCCCGACGGACTTCTACGAGCAGTACTTC.

The chain employs TRBV7-3 and TRBJ2-3; TRBD1 agrees at 7 bases. CDR3 length equals 14 residues. Trimming cost V 4 bases and J 5 bases; bases outside gene matches: 6. Germline CDR1 is SGHTA and CDR2 is FQGTGA. The CDR3 region is CASSSGQVGDTQYF. The DNA of the CDR3 is TGTGCCAGCAGCTCCGGACAGGTCGGAGATACGCAGTATTTT.

As DNA, the CDR3 is TGTGCCAGCAGCCAGGGACAGAAAGAGACCCAGTACTTC. Translated: CASSQGQKETQYF. The V gene is TRBV7-2, the J gene TRBJ2-5; 7 bases fit TRBD1. This CDR3 has 13 amino acids. The V gene end was trimmed by 5 bases and the J gene end by 3 bases; junction bases not matched to a gene: 3. Germline values: CDR1 SGHTA, CDR2 FQGNSA.

The gene calls are TRBV27 and TRBJ2-3; the D is unclear. Germline CDR1 is MNHEY and CDR2 is SMNVEV (reference sequence). CDR3 length: 15 residues. V was clipped by 3 bases and J by 2 bases, with 12 bases between them. The CDR3 DNA is TGTGCCAGCAGTTTTACGGCTGTCCTCACAGATACGCAGTATTTT. Translated, it gives CASSFTAVLTDTQYF.

The chain uses TRBV11-2 and TRBJ1-2, with 8 bases fitting TRBD1. The V gene end was trimmed by 7 bases and the J gene end by 6 bases; junction bases not matched to a gene: 13. The CDR3 has 15 amino acids. Germline loops: CDR1 SGHAT, CDR2 FQNNGV. For the CDR3, the DNA is TGTGCCAGCATCAAAGTAGGGGACAGGCTGAATGGCTACACCTTC. Protein sequence: CASIKVGDRLNGYTF.

The CDR3 protein is CATSRDIGGNYEQYF. The DNA for the CDR3 is TGTGCCACCAGCAGAGATATAGGCGGGAACTACGAGCAGTACTTC. The chain links TRBV15 to TRBJ2-7, with D maybe TRBD2 (6 bases). The CDR3 contains 15 residues. V dropped 0 bases and J dropped 3 bases, with 12 bases sitting between them. The germline gives CDR1 LNHNV, CDR2 YYDKDF (reference sequence).

This clone occurred a few times. The chain uses TRBV7-9 and TRBJ2-1, with 9 positions matching TRBD2. Losses at the gene ends were 5 bases for V and 7 bases for J; bases not matched to a gene: 18. CDR3 size: 18 residues. The germline V gene has CDR1 SEHNR and CDR2 FQNEAQ (reference sequence). In DNA, the CDR3 is TGTGCCAGCAGCCCCAATCCCCCCGCGGGAGGGCCGAGGAATGAGCAGTTCTTC. Protein product: CASSPNPPAGGPRNEQFF.

This clone was seen once. The chain has TRBV27 and TRBJ1-3, with D unclear. The CDR3 is 13 residues long. Trimming removed 3 bases from V and 4 bases from J, with 7 bases in between. Germline assignment: CDR1 MNHEY and CDR2 SMNVEV (reference sequence). The CDR3 nucleotides are TGTGCCAGCAGTTTCCGGGGAGGAAACACCATATATTTT. Translation gives CASSFRGGNTIYF.

The chain is built from TRBV11-2 and TRBJ2-5, with D maybe TRBD2 (6 bases). The J call could be wrong; TRBJ2-7 is a better fit for the DNA end. The germline V gene has CDR1 SGHAT and CDR2 FQNNGV. This CDR3 is 15 amino acids long. CDR3 residues: CASSFLGGGPYEQYF. For the CDR3, the DNA is TGTGCCAGCAGCTTTCTCGGGGGTGGACCCTACGAGCAGTACTTC.

The chain combines TRBV5-1 with TRBJ2-5; the D call may be TRBD1 or TRBD2 (5 bases each). The J call may be in error: the DNA end matches TRBJ2-7 better. CDR3 length: 14 amino acids. From germline, CDR1 is SGHRS and CDR2 YFSETQ. The CDR3: CASSTGPSVYEQYF. In DNA, the CDR3 is TGCGCCAGCAGCACGGGACCATCTGTCTACGAGCAGTACTTC.

The gene calls are TRBV20-1 and TRBJ2-5; D is undetermined. The CDR3 loop spans 11 amino acids. Trimming took off 2 bases at V and 3 bases at J, with 4 bases between the two ends. Per the germline V gene, CDR1 is DFQATT and CDR2 is SNEGSKA (reference sequence). The CDR3 nucleotides are TGCAGTGCTAGACAGAAAGAGACCCAGTACTTC. It specifies CSARQKETQYF.

V gene TRBV19 combines with J gene TRBJ2-1, with 8 positions matching TRBD1. The CDR3 loop spans 13 amino acids. In germline, CDR1 is LNHDA, CDR2 SQIVND (reference sequence). The J segment lost 8 bases and the V segment lost 3 bases, leaving 3 bases of the junction unmatched. The CDR3 is CASSMDRDDEQFF. In DNA, the CDR3 is TGTGCCAGTAGTATGGACAGGGACGATGAGCAGTTCTTC.

The chain has TRBV27 and TRBJ2-5; 7 bases line up with TRBD1. The DNA matches TRBJ2-7 better at its end, which makes the J call doubtful. This CDR3 spans 14 amino acids. The germline CDR1 and CDR2 sequences are MNHEY and SMNVEV (reference sequence). The CDR3 sequence: CASRTLRQGYEQYF. Here the CDR3 DNA reads TGTGCCAGCAGGACTCTAAGACAGGGTTACGAGCAGTACTTC.

This clone was seen more than once but under ten times. Other DNA sequences in this sample translate to the same CDR3. This rearrangement joins TRBV18 to TRBJ1-1; tentatively, D is TRBD1 (5 bases). This CDR3 contains 14 residues. V lost 1 base and J 3 bases, leaving 9 bases between the germline ends. Looked up from germline, CDR1 is KGHSH and CDR2 is LQKENI. The CDR3 sequence: CASSPQEGHTEAFF. The CDR3 DNA follows: TGTGCCAGCTCACCACAGGAGGGGCACACTGAAGCTTTCTTT.

This chain connects TRBV7-7 to TRBJ2-2; maybe TRBD2 (6 bases). Germline V gives CDR1 SSHAT, CDR2 FNYEAQ (reference sequence). CDR3 length equals 14 residues. Trimming stripped 5 bases from V and 3 bases from J, with 10 bases between. CDR3 residues: CASSRDFHTGELFF. CDR3 DNA: TGTGCCAGCAGCCGGGACTTCCACACCGGGGAGCTGTTTTTT.

V and J are TRBV19 and TRBJ1-5, with D unclear. The CDR3 runs 16 residues. V was trimmed by 3 bases and J by 5 bases, leaving 17 bases between them. The germline CDR1 and CDR2 sequences are LNHDA and SQIVND (reference sequence). In DNA, the CDR3 is TGTGCCAGTAGTATGTCTATGGGAGTTTCTGATCAGCCCCAGCATTTT. The encoded protein is CASSMSMGVSDQPQHF.

This chain links TRBV15 with TRBJ2-7; the D call may be TRBD1 or TRBD2 (5 bases each). CDR1 is LNHNV and CDR2 is YYDKDF in the germline V gene (reference sequence). V dropped 0 bases and J dropped 4 bases, with 10 bases sitting between them. The CDR3 has 14 residues. The CDR3 DNA sequence: TGTGCCACCAGCAGAGAGTCGGGGCGTTACGAGCAGTACTTC. It yields the protein CATSRESGRYEQYF. The full variable domain, its missing parts supplied by reference TRBV15 and TRBJ2-7, is DAMVIQNPRYQVTQFGKPVTLSCSQTLNHNVMYWYQQKSSQAPKLLFHYYDKDFNNEADTPDNFQSRRPNTSFCFLDIRSPGLGDTAMYLCATSRESGRYEQYFGPGTRLTVT.